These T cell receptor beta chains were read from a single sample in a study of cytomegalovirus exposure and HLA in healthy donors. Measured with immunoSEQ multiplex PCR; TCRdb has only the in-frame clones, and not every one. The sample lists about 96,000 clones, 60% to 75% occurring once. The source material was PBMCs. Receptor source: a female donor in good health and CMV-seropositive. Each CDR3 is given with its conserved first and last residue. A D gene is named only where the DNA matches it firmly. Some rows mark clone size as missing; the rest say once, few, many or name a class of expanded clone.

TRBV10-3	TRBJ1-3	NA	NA	TGTGCCACCTGGACAGAAGTAAACACCATATATTTT	CATWTEVNTIYF
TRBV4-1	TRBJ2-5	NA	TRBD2	TGCGCCAGCAGCCAAGATGGGGCGGGGGGGTTCGAGACCCAGTACTTC	CASSQDGAGGFETQYF
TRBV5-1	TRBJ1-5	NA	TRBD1	TGCGCCAGCAGACCCGGGACAGAAGGCAATCAGCCCCAGCATTTT	CASRPGTEGNQPQHF
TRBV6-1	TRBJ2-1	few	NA	TGTGCCAGCAGTTCTGACGGGGTCACCTACAATGAGCAGTTCTTC	CASSSDGVTYNEQFF
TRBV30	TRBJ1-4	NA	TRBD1	TGTGCCTGGAGTGAATCGGCAGGGGGAGAAAAACTGTTTTTT	CAWSESAGGEKLFF
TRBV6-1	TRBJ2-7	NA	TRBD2	TGTGCCAGCAGTGAGAGGGGAGGGAGACAGTACTTC	CASSERGGRQYF
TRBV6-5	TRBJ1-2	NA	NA	TGTGCCAGCAGTTATTTTGGGGAGGAAGGCTACACCTTC	CASSYFGEEGYTF
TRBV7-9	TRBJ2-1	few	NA	TGTTCCAGCAGCCGTAGACTTGACAATGAGCAGTTCTTC	CSSSRRLDNEQFF
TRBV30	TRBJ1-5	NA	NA	TGTGCCTGGACGGCAGGGGCTAATCAGCCCCAGCATTTT	CAWTAGANQPQHF
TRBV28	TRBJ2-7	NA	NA	TGTGCCAGCAGTTTAGCGGGTAGAACCTACGAGCAGTACTTC	CASSLAGRTYEQYF
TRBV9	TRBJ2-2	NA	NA	TGTGCCAGCAGCGTCTTAGTAAACACCGGGGAGCTGTTTTTT	CASSVLVNTGELFF
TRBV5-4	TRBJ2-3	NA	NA	TGTGCCAGCAGCTTACGAGCCACCGGCACAGATACGCAGTATTTT	CASSLRATGTDTQYF